This entry describes one T cell receptor (beta chain). This specimen comes from a study of technical replicates of blood from several donors. Profiling relied on immunoSEQ multiplex PCR, and the TCRdb table lists in-frame clones only, not all of them. The table shows about 73,000 clones, with roughly 90% occurring only once. The sequenced material came from PBMCs. The TCR sequence derives from a human donor in good health. Some clones in this sample may be carry-over from other donors' samples.

In nucleotides, the CDR3 is TGTGCCAGCAGAGCCGTCGGGGGTACAGGGGCCAACGTCCTGACTTTC. The encoded protein is CASRAVGGTGANVLTF. The rearrangement joins TRBV27 to TRBJ2-6, with D perhaps TRBD2 (6 bases). This CDR3 has 16 amino acids. Trimming took off 6 bases at V and 4 bases at J, with 16 bases between the two ends. Germline CDR1 and CDR2: MNHEY and SMNVEV (reference sequence).